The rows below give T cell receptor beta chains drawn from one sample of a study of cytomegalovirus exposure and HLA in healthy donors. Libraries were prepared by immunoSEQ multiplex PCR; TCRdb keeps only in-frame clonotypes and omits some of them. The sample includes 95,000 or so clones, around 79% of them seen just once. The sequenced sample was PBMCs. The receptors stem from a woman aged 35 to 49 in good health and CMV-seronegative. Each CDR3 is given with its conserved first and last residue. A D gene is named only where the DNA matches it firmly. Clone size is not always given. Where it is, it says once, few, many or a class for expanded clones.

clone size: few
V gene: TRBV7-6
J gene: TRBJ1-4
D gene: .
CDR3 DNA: TGTGCCAGCAGCCGGGACACTGAAAAACTGTTTTTT
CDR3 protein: CASSRDTEKLFF

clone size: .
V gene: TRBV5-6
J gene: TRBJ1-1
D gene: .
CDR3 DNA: TGTGCCAGCAGACCTCGGACAGAAGGCTCCGAAGCTTTCTTT
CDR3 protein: CASRPRTEGSEAFF

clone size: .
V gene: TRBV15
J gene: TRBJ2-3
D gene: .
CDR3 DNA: TGTGCCACCAGCAGCCGTCGGTCGGATACGCAGTATTTT
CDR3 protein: CATSSRRSDTQYF

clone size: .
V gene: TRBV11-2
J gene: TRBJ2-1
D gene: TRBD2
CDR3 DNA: TGTGCCAGCAGCCTAGCGGGGAATGAGCAGTTCTTC
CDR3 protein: CASSLAGNEQFF

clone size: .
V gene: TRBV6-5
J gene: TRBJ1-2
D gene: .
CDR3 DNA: TGTGCCAGCAGAAGGGGTACCTATGGCTACACCTTC
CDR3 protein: CASRRGTYGYTF

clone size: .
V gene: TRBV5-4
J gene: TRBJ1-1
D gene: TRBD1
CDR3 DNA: TGTGCCAGCAGTTTTGGACAGGGGGCTGCCACTGAAGCTTTCTTT
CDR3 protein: CASSFGQGAATEAFF

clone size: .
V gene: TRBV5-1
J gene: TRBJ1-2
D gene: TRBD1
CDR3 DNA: TGCGCCAGCAGCCCCCAGGGGGCAGGATACACCTTC
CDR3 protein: CASSPQGAGYTF

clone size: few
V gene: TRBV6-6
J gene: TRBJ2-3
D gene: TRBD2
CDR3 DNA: TGTGCCAGCAGTTTTAGGACTAGCGGGGCGACAGATACGCAGTATTTT
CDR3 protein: CASSFRTSGATDTQYF

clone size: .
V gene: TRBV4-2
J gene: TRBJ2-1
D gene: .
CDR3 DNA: TGTGCCAGCAGCCAAGATCCTCCGGGGGGCCCGTACAATGAGCAGTTCTTC
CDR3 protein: CASSQDPPGGPYNEQFF

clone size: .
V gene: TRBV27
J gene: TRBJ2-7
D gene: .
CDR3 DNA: TGTGCCAGCAGGGACTTAGACGGATTTTACGAGCAGTACTTC
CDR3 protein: CASRDLDGFYEQYF

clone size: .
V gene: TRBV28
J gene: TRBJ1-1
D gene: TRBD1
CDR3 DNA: TGTGCCTCAGAGGACAGGGGGCGGACTGAAGCTTTCTTT
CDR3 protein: CASEDRGRTEAFF

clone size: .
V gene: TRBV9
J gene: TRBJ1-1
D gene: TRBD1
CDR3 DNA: TGTGCCAGCAGCCCGGGACAGGGGGCCGACACTGAAGCTTTCTTT
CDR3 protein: CASSPGQGADTEAFF

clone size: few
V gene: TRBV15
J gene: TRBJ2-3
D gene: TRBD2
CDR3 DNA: TGTGCCACCAGCAGCACTAGCGGGGGGGCCCTAGATACGCAGTATTTT
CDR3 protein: CATSSTSGGALDTQYF

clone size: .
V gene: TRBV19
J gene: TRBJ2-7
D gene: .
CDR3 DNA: TGTGCCAGTAGTCGTCGACAGGCAGGGCTAGAGCAGTACTTC
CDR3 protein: CASSRRQAGLEQYF

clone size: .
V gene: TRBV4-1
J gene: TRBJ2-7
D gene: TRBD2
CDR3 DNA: TGCGCCAGCAGCCAAAGTCCCGGGACTAGCATCGCGACCTACGAGCAGTACTTC
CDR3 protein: CASSQSPGTSIATYEQYF

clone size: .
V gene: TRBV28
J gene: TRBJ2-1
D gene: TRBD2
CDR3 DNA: TGTGCCAGCAGTTTAGGTCTAGCGGGTTACTCCTACAATGAGCAGTTCTTC
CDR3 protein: CASSLGLAGYSYNEQFF

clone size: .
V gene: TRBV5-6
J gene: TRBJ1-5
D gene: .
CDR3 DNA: TGTGCCAGCAGCTTGTCCCGGGTGGGCAATCAGCCCCAGCATTTT
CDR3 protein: CASSLSRVGNQPQHF

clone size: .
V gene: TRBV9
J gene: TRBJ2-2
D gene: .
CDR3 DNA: TGTGCCAGCAGCGTAGTGGGGGGAGAGGTAACCGGGGAGCTGTTTTTT
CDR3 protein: CASSVVGGEVTGELFF

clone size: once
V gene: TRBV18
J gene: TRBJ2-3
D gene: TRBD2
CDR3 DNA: TGTGCCTCCCGCGGGGGATTGACAGATACGCAGTATTTT
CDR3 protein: CASRGGLTDTQYF

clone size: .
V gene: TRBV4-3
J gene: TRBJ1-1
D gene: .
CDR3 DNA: TGCGCCAGCAGCCAGGGACAAGGGAACACTGAAGCTTTCTTT
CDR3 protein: CASSQGQGNTEAFF

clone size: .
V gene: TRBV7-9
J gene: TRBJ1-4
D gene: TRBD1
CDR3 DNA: TGTGCCAGCAGCTTAGGAACCGGGACAGGGGGAGTAGAAAAACTGTTTTTT
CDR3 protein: CASSLGTGTGGVEKLFF

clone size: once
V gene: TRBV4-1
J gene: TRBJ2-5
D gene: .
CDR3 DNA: TGCGCCAGCAGCCAAGAGGGAACTAGCCGTAACCAAGAGACCCAGTACTTC
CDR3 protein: CASSQEGTSRNQETQYF

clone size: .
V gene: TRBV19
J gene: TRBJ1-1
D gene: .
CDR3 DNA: TGTGCCAGTAGTATAGGGGGCGGAAGACCACGGGCTTTCTTT
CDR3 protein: CASSIGGGRPRAFF

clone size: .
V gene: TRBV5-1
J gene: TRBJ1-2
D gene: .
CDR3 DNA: TGCGCCAGCAGCTTGCTCGCGGGGAACTATGGCTACACCTTC
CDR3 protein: CASSLLAGNYGYTF

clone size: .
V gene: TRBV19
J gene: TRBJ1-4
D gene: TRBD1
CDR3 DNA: TGTGCCAGTAACGACAGGGGGCGAGAAAAACTGTTTTTT
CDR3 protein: CASNDRGREKLFF

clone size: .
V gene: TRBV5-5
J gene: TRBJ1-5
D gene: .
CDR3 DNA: TGTGCCAGCAGCTTGGTGGGCTCCAATCAGCCCCAGCATTTT
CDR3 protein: CASSLVGSNQPQHF

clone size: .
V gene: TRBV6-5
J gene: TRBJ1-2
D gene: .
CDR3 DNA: TGTGCCAGCAGTTACATGGAGGCAGGCCTGGATGGCTACACCTTC
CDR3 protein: CASSYMEAGLDGYTF

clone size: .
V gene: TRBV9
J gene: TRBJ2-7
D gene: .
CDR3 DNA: TGTGCCAGCATCCACAGGTCCTACGAGCAGTACTTC
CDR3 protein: CASIHRSYEQYF

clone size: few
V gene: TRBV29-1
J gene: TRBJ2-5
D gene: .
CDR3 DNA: TGCAGCGTTGAAGATATTGCCCGAGGAGTCCCAGAGCAGTACTTC
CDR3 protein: CSVEDIARGVPEQYF

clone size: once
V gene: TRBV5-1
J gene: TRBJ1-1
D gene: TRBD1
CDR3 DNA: TGCGCCAGCAGCCGGACAGGGTCAAACACTGAAGCTTTCTTT
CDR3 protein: CASSRTGSNTEAFF

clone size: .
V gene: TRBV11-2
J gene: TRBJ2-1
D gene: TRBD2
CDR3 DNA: TGTGCCAGCAGCTTAGGTATTAGCGGGGATCGGCAGTTCTTC
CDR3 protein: CASSLGISGDRQFF

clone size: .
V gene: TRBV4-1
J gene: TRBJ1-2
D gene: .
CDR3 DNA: TGCGCCAGCAGCCAAGACGCAGGGAGGGATTGGGGCTATGGCTACACCTTC
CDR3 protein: CASSQDAGRDWGYGYTF

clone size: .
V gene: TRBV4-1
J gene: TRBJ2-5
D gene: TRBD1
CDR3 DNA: TGCGCCAGCAGCCAAACAGGGGGTTCAGAGACCCAGTACTTC
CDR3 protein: CASSQTGGSETQYF

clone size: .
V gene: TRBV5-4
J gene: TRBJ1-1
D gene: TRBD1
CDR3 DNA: TGTGCCAGCAGCCGGACAGGGATGAACACTGAAGCTTTCTTT
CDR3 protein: CASSRTGMNTEAFF

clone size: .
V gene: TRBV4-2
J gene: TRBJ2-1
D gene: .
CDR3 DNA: TGTGCCAGCAGCCAGGGCGGGGTCAATGAGCAGTTCTTC
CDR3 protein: CASSQGGVNEQFF

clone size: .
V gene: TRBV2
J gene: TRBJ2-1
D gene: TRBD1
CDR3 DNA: TGTGCCAGCAGTGGAAGGACAGGGGTACAGTTCTTC
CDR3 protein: CASSGRTGVQFF

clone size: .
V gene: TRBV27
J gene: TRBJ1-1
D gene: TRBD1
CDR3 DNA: TGTGCCAGCAGTTACCAGGGGGCGAACACTGAAGCTTTCTTT
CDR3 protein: CASSYQGANTEAFF

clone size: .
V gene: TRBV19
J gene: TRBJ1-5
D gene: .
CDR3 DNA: TGTGCCAGTAAAAGGCAGGGAGGTGGCAATCAGCCCCAGCATTTT
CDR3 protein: CASKRQGGGNQPQHF

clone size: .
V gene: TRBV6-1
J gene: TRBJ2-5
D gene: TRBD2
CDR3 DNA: TGTGCCAGCAGTGAGATGATAATAGCGGGGGGGAAGACCCAGTACTTC
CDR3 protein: CASSEMIIAGGKTQYF

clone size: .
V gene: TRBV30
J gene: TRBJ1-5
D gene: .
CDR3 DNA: TGTGCCTGGAGTCCCTCCACAGGGAGAAAGCCCCAGCATTTT
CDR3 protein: CAWSPSTGRKPQHF

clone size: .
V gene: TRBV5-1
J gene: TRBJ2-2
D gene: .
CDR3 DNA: TGCGCCAGCAGCTTAGATCGACAGAGCACCGGGGAGCTGTTTTTT
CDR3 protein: CASSLDRQSTGELFF

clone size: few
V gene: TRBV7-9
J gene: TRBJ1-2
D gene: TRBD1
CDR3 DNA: TGTGCCAGCAGATTGACCGGGACAGGGGACTACACCTTC
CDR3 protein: CASRLTGTGDYTF

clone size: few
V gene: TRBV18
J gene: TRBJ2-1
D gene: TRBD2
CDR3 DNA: TGTGCCAGCTTAGAGACTGCGGGGGGAAAGCAGTTCTTC
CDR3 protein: CASLETAGGKQFF

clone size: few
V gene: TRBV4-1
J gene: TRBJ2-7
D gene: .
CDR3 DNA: TGCGCCAGCAGCGAAAACATCGGGGAGTTGGACGAGCAGTACTTC
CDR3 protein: CASSENIGELDEQYF

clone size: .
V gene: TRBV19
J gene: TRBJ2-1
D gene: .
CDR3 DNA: TGTGCCAGTAGTTGGGGGCTGAATGAGCAGTTCTTC
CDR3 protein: CASSWGLNEQFF

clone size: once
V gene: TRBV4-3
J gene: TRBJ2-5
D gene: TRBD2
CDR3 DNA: TGCGCCAGCAGCCAAGATCCATCTAGCGGAGAGACCCAGTACTTC
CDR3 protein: CASSQDPSSGETQYF

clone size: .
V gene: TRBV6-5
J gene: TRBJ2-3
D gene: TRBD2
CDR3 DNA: TGTGCCAGCAGTCCCCGCGGGGGGCCCGGAGATACGCAGTATTTT
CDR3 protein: CASSPRGGPGDTQYF

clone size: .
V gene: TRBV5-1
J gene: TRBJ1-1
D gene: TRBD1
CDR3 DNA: TGCGCCAGCAGCAGACGGTACAGGGGCCTGAACACTGAAGCTTTCTTT
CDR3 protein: CASSRRYRGLNTEAFF